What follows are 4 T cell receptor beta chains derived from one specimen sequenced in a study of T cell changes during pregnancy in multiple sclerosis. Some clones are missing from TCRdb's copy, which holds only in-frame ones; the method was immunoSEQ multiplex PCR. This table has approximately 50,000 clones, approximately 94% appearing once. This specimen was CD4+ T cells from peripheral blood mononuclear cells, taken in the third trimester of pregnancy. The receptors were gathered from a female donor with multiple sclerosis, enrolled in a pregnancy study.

This chain's CDR3 is CASSLVGADSGDTQYF. The CDR3 nucleotides read TGCGCCAGCAGCTTGGTAGGAGCGGACTCCGGGGATACGCAGTATTTT. The V call is TRBV5-1, the J call TRBJ2-3; D perhaps matches TRBD2 (5 bases). The CDR3 runs 16 residues. The ends were cut back, 0 bases at V and 6 bases at J, with 17 bases in the middle. CDR1 SGHRS and CDR2 YFSETQ come from the germline V gene.

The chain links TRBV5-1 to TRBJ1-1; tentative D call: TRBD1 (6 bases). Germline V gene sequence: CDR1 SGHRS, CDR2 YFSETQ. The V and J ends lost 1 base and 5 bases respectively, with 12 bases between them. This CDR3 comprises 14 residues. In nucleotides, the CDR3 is TGCGCCAGCAGCTTGCAAGGACAGTTGACTGAAGCTTTCTTT. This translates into CASSLQGQLTEAFF.

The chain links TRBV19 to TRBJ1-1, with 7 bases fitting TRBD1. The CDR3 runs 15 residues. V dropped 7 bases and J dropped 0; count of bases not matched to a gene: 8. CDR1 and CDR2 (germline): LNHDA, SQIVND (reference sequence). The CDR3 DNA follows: TGTGCCAGTACTCCAGGGGGTAGGGTGAACACTGAAGCTTTCTTT. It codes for CASTPGGRVNTEAFF.

CDR3 bases: TGCGCCAGCAGCTTGCCAGCGGGAGGGCCGGTCACCGGGGAGCTGTTTTTT. Its protein is CASSLPAGGPVTGELFF. V is TRBV5-1 and J is TRBJ2-2; 10 nucleotides align to TRBD2. The CDR3 is 17 amino acids. V lost 1 base to trimming and J lost 4 bases; unmatched junction nucleotides: 7. From germline, CDR1 is SGHRS and CDR2 YFSETQ.